This T cell receptor (beta chain) was identified during a study of T cells in Graves' hyperthyroidism and ophthalmopathy. Overall study results and limits: A 13 V-J model separated ophthalmopathy from stable hyperthyroidism.

The CDR3 consists of 15 residues. V was pared by 6 bases and J by 5 bases, with 8 bases of the junction left unmatched. Germline values: CDR1 MNHNS, CDR2 SASEGT. The sample holds a few counts of this clonotype. Its antigen is unidentified. Researchers took RNA transcripts and amplified the TCR beta CDR3 regions from them. First-round RT-PCR of the TCR CDR3 relied on the HTBI primer set. TCRdb analysed the multiplex PCR reads with MiXCR anew, one entry per CDR3 protein. Of fewer than 600,000 distinct CDR3 sequences in the sample, approximately 14% are singletons; the top ten hold 15% to 20%. This clonotype was sampled from a woman between 18 and 29 years old with Graves' hyperthyroidism. V is TRBV6-1 and J is TRBJ2-1; 9 nucleotides line up with TRBD2. The sequencing input was blood. The CDR3, as DNA: TGTGCCAGCAGGCTAGCGGGGAGTCAGAACAATGAGCAGTTCTTC. Protein product: CASRLAGSQNNEQFF.